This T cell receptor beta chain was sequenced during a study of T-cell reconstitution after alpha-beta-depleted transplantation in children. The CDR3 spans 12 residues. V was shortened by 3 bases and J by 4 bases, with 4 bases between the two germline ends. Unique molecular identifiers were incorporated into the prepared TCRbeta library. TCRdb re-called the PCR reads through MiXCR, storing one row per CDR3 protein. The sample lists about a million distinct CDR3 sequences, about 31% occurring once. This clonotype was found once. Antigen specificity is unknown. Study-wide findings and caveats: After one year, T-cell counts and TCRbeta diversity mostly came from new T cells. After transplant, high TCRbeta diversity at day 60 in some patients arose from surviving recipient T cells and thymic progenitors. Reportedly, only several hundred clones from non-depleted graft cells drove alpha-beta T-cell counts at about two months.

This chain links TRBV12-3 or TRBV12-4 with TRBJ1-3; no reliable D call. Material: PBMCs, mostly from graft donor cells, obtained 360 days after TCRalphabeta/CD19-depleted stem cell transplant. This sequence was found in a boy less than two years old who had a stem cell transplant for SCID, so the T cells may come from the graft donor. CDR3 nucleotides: TGTGCCAGCAGTTTTCACGGAAACACCATATATTTT. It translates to CASSFHGNTIYF.